Following are 17 T cell receptor beta chains from one sample sequenced in a study of cytomegalovirus exposure and HLA in healthy donors. It was with 60 Vbeta and 13 Jbeta primers that the PCR ran. Data came from immunoSEQ multiplex PCR; TCRdb stores just in-frame clones and leaves some out. The data hold roughly 120,000 clones, with 70% to 75% observed a single time. The sample taken for sequencing was PBMCs. These receptors came from a woman younger than 35 in good health and CMV-seronegative.

The chain has TRBV15 and TRBJ1-2; no clear D. Between the trimmed V and J ends, which lost 6 bases and 4 bases, there was a span of 12 bases. Per the germline V gene, CDR1 is LNHNV and CDR2 is YYDKDF (reference sequence). The CDR3 spans 13 residues. DNA of the CDR3: TGTGCCACCAGTATGGGAGGGTCCTATGGCTACACCTTC. Its protein product is CATSMGGSYGYTF.

The chain is built from TRBV28 and TRBJ1-2; 7 nucleotides agree with TRBD1. The J segment lost 3 bases and the V segment lost 0 bases, leaving 4 bases of the junction unmatched. The CDR3 covers 15 residues. CDR1 and CDR2 (germline): MDHEN, SYDVKM. As DNA, the CDR3 is TGTGCCAGCAGTTTATGGACAGGGAGGCACTATGGCTACACCTTC. Amino acid sequence: CASSLWTGRHYGYTF.

This rearrangement joins TRBV9 to TRBJ1-1, with a weak D call TRBD1 (5 bases). Germline CDR1 is SGDLS and CDR2 is YYNGEE. The CDR3 has 15 residues. V lost 0 bases and J lost 6, with 15 bases in between. The CDR3 DNA follows: TGTGCCAGCAGCGTAGTCCCACAGGAAAGCGCTGAAGCTTTCTTT. It is translated as CASSVVPQESAEAFF.

The chain's CDR3 is CASREQGRTEAFF. The CDR3, as DNA: TGTGCCAGCAGAGAACAGGGGCGGACTGAAGCTTTCTTT. The V and J genes are TRBV27 and TRBJ1-1; TRBD1 agrees at 7 bases. The V segment lost 6 bases and the J segment 5 bases; nucleotides outside the gene matches: 6. This CDR3 region has 13 residues. Per the germline V gene, CDR1 is MNHEY and CDR2 is SMNVEV (reference sequence).

Note on this clone: A junction end diverges from the germline sequence, so it may reflect a read error. This sample includes further DNA sequences coding for the same CDR3. V usage is TRBV19 and J usage is TRBJ2-7, with D possibly matching TRBD2 (6 bases). Germline CDR1 and CDR2: LNHDA and SQIVND (reference sequence). This CDR3 has 14 residues. This CDR3 reads CASSTGTLSYEQYF. The CDR3 nucleotides read TGTGCCAGTAGTACCGGGACTCTTTCCTACGAACAGTACTTC.

This chain joins TRBV25-1 and TRBJ1-4; tentative D call: TRBD1 (6 bases). CDR3 size: 14 residues. Trimming removed 8 bases at V and 7 bases at J, with 17 bases between. Germline-derived CDR1 and CDR2 are MGHDK and SYGVNS. The CDR3, as DNA: TGTGCCAGCTGTCTTGGGGGCAGAAGTGAAAAACTGTTTTTT. Translating it yields CASCLGGRSEKLFF.

On this clone: Additional DNA sequences in this sample encode the identical CDR3. The V gene is TRBV19, the J gene TRBJ1-5; D possibly corresponds to TRBD1 (5 bases). This CDR3 region has 15 residues. CDR1 is LNHDA, CDR2 SQIVND, per germline (reference sequence). V was pared by 7 bases and J by 1 base, with 14 bases between. The CDR3 loop reads CASNPTELSNQPQHF. CDR3 nucleotide sequence: TGTGCCAGTAACCCGACAGAGTTGAGCAATCAGCCCCAGCATTTT.

This chain links TRBV7-9 with TRBJ1-1; 8 nucleotides line up with TRBD1. The germline V gene encodes CDR1 SEHNR and CDR2 FQNEAQ (reference sequence). The CDR3 covers 14 residues. J lost 1 base, V lost 3 bases, and 1 base had no gene match. The CDR3 sequence is CASSFQGANTEAFF. CDR3 bases: TGTGCCAGCAGCTTCCAGGGGGCGAACACTGAAGCTTTCTTT.

The chain recombines TRBV2 with TRBJ2-3; 8 bases align to TRBD2. V dropped 2 bases and J dropped 1; count of bases not matched to a gene: 8. From germline, CDR1 is SNHLY and CDR2 FYNNEI. CDR3 length: 17 residues. CDR3 coding DNA: TGTGCCAGCAGTGAAATGAGGGGACTAGAGGGCACAGATACGCAGTATTTT. This gives the protein CASSEMRGLEGTDTQYF. Full variable domain (rest looked up from reference TRBV2 and TRBJ2-3): EPEVTQTPSHQVTQMGQEVILRCVPISNHLYFYWYRQILGQKVEFLVSFYNNEISEKSEIFDDQFSVERPDGSNFTLKIRSTKLEDSAMYFCASSEMRGLEGTDTQYFGPGTRLTVL.

The chain links TRBV5-1 to TRBJ2-3; D is possibly TRBD2 (5 bases). CDR1 is SGHRS and CDR2 is YFSETQ in the germline V gene. The germline V and J ends were trimmed by 6 bases and 0 bases, with 8 bases remaining between them. This CDR3 comprises 13 residues. The chain's CDR3 is CASKEASTDTQYF. In DNA form, the CDR3 reads TGCGCCAGCAAGGAGGCTAGCACAGATACGCAGTATTTT. Combining the CDR3 with reference TRBV5-1 and TRBJ2-3 gives the whole variable domain KAGVTQTPRYLIKTRGQQVTLSCSPISGHRSVSWYQQTPGQGLQFLFEYFSETQRNKGNFPGRFSGRQFSNSRSEMNVSTLELGDSALYLCASKEASTDTQYFGPGTRLTVL.

This clone has a handful of counts. This chain links TRBV5-1 with TRBJ1-5; 10 bases are a match to TRBD1. The germline CDR1 and CDR2 sequences are SGHRS and YFSETQ. Trimming removed 4 bases from V and 5 bases from J; junction bases left unmatched: 3. There are 14 residues in the CDR3. The CDR3 coding sequence is TGCGCCAGCAGCAGGACAGGGGGGGATCAGCCCCAGCATTTT. Protein product: CASSRTGGDQPQHF.

The rearrangement uses TRBV10-2 and TRBJ1-2; perhaps TRBD1 as D (6 bases). Deletions cut 0 bases from V and 4 bases from J, with 9 bases between. Germline values: CDR1 WSHSY, CDR2 SAAADI. This CDR3 contains 14 residues. As DNA, the CDR3 is TGCGCCAGCAGTGAGTCGGGAGGGGGCTATGGCTACACCTTC. This encodes CASSESGGGYGYTF.

This clone was seen a handful of times. One end of the junction does not line up with germline, which may come from a read error. The chain joins TRBV7-7 to TRBJ2-2; 8 nucleotides line up with TRBD2. This CDR3 comprises 17 residues. Germline V gene data show CDR1 as SSHAT and CDR2 as FNYEAQ (reference sequence). The CDR3 nucleotides read TGTGCTAGCAGCTTAGTTTCGGGGGGGCTTGACACCGGGGAGCTGTTTTTT. It is translated as CASSLVSGGLDTGELFF.

This chain uses TRBV5-4 with TRBJ2-7; 8 bases align to TRBD1. CDR3 length: 13 amino acids. Trimming at V came to 3 bases and at J to 5 bases, leaving 4 bases not matched to a gene. The germline CDR1 and CDR2 sequences are SGHNT and YYREEE (reference sequence). The chain's CDR3 is CASSSTGEDEQYF. CDR3 coding DNA: TGTGCCAGCAGCTCGACAGGGGAAGACGAGCAGTACTTC.

CDR3 amino acids: CATSRERDQPQHF. In nucleotides, the CDR3 is TGTGCCACCAGCAGAGAACGGGATCAGCCCCAGCATTTT. The rearrangement uses TRBV15 and TRBJ1-5; D not resolved. Per germline, CDR1 LNHNV and CDR2 YYDKDF (reference sequence). Trimming stripped 0 bases from V and 5 bases from J, with 5 bases between. The length of the CDR3 is 13 residues.

The rearrangement uses TRBV5-6 and TRBJ2-2; possible D gene TRBD2, 5 bases. The length of the CDR3 is 14 residues. The germline V gene encodes CDR1 SGHDT and CDR2 YYEEEE. V shed 4 bases and J shed 6 bases, with 13 bases lying between them. The CDR3 DNA reads TGTGCCAGCAGCCCAGGACTCGGGGCCGGGGAGCTGTTTTTT. It codes for CASSPGLGAGELFF.

The rearrangement links TRBV5-1 to TRBJ2-1; 7 positions match TRBD1. Germline trimming cut 1 base from V and 6 bases from J; bases unmatched to any gene: 7. Per germline, CDR1 SGHRS and CDR2 YFSETQ. This CDR3 is built from 15 residues. The CDR3 DNA reads TGCGCCAGCAGCTTGTGGCAGGGGGTAGGCAATGAGCAGTTCTTC. Translation: CASSLWQGVGNEQFF.